This TCR beta chain emerged from a study of T-cell reconstitution after alpha-beta-depleted transplantation in children. General study points: After transplant, high TCRbeta diversity at day 60 in some patients arose from surviving recipient T cells and thymic progenitors. Once a year had passed after transplant, T-cell counts and diversity came mostly from newly produced T cells. Approximately two months post-transplant, alpha-beta T cells reportedly originated from several hundred expanded graft clones.

Unique molecular identifiers were built into the TCRbeta library. One entry per CDR3 protein, called by TCRdb with MiXCR from the PCR reads. Among approximately 430,000 distinct CDR3 sequences listed, roughly 17% were seen once. In germline, CDR1 is SGHTA, CDR2 FQGNSA. Trimming removed 1 base from V and 3 bases from J, with 10 bases in between. The CDR3 has 16 residues. This clonotype was detected ten times or more. Its antigen is as yet unknown. The origin of this receptor is a boy in the first two years of life who had a stem cell transplant for Wiskott-Aldrich syndrome, so the T cells may come from the graft donor. Here the sequenced sample was PBMCs, mostly from graft donor cells, taken 360 days after TCRalphabeta/CD19-depleted stem cell transplant. V and J are TRBV7-2 and TRBJ2-6; D is unclear. In DNA form, the CDR3 reads TGTGCCAGCAGCTTAGAACCAGGCTTTGGGGCCAACGTCCTGACTTTC. Protein sequence: CASSLEPGFGANVLTF. The full variable domain, with the rest looked up from reference TRBV7-2 and TRBJ2-6, is GAGVSQSPSNKVTEKGKDVELRCDPISGHTALYWYRQSLGQGLEFLIYFQGNSAPDKSGLPSDRFSAERTGGSVSTLTIQRTQQEDSAVYLCASSLEPGFGANVLTFGAGSRLTVL.